These 2 T cell receptor beta chains came from one sample sequenced in a study of OX40 agonist ivuxolimab in advanced cancers. The assay was immunoSEQ multiplex PCR, and TCRdb's table has in-frame clones only and misses some. The sample lists some 80,000 clones, roughly 92% seen once, with 2.5% to 3% in the top ten. The sample in question was CD4+ or CD8+ T cells sorted from blood, obtained in a trial of the OX40 agonist ivuxolimab. The receptors were sampled from an adult with an advanced solid tumor such as melanoma, head and neck, liver or kidney cancer.

The genes are TRBV10-3 and TRBJ2-7, with TRBD2 matching over 12 bases. V lost 6 bases to trimming and J lost 1 base; unmatched junction nucleotides: 4. CDR1 and CDR2 from the germline V gene are ENHRY and SYGVKD. This CDR3 is built from 15 residues. The CDR3 protein is CAIRGGLAGSYEQYF. The CDR3 DNA follows: TGTGCCATCAGGGGGGGACTAGCGGGTTCCTACGAGCAGTACTTC.

The chain employs TRBV30 and TRBJ2-5; possibly TRBD2 for D (6 bases). Germline values: CDR1 GTSNPN, CDR2 SVGIG (reference sequence). Trimming removed 2 bases from V and 5 bases from J, with 18 bases in between. The CDR3 sequence is 15 residues long. CDR3 sequence: CAWSPWDGGTETQYF. The CDR3 DNA follows: TGTGCCTGGAGTCCGTGGGATGGGGGGACGGAGACCCAGTACTTC.